This TCR beta chain came from a study of shared clonotypes between healthy human individuals. Study conclusions and caveats: Non-shared clonotypes had lower generation probabilities than those shared by all four donors.

This table comes from immunoSEQ multiplex PCR, and its TCRdb copy is limited to in-frame clones, with some not included. Of hundreds of thousands of clones in the sample, about three quarters are singletons; the top ten hold around 2%. J gave up 1 base and V 4 bases, and 6 bases lay outside the gene matches. Germline-derived CDR1 and CDR2 are SGHTA and FQGNSA. The CDR3 is made up of 15 amino acids. This clone was seen more than once but under ten times. Its antigen is still unknown. The chain uses TRBV7-2 and TRBJ2-5, with 7 bases aligning to TRBD2. The sequencing input was memory CD4+ T cells sorted from blood. Subset indicated: CD45RA-negative fraction. The TCR originated in a young woman in good health. CDR3 DNA sequence: TGTGCCAGCAGCTGGGTACCGGGGGGCCAAGAGACCCAGTACTTC. It codes for CASSWVPGGQETQYF.